The source of this TCR beta chain is a study of T-cell memory formation after mild COVID-19. The CDR3 runs 22 residues. From the 5' RACE reads, TCRdb called clonotypes with MiXCR, one entry per CDR3 protein. Here the sample spans about 560,000 distinct CDR3 sequences, 20% to 25% being singletons. This clonotype was counted between two and nine times. The receptor comes from an adult woman who had mild COVID-19 (a few samples of this study predate the infection). Cell type and time point are not known. The specimen was PBMCs or a T cell subset sorted from them (not recorded which). V is TRBV21-1 and J is TRBJ2-5; the DNA was not compared with TRBD2, the D call given in the table. TRBV21-1 is a listed pseudogene. This chain's CDR3 is CASSPPRREEGQLAGYEETQYF. The DNA for the CDR3 is TGTGCCAGCAGCCCCCCCCGGAGGGAGGAGGGTCAATTAGCGGGGTACGAGGAGACCCAGTACTTC.